This is a list of T cell receptor beta chains from one sample in a study of CD8 T cells in ankylosing spondylitis. Using its own MiXCR run on the 5' RACE reads, TCRdb lists one record per CDR3 protein. The repertoire consists of roughly 68,000 distinct CDR3 sequences, with 6.2% occurring once and the leading ten covering roughly 4.8%. Sample: synovial fluid, either unsorted or a sorted T cell fraction (not recorded which). The receptors originated from a male donor with ankylosing spondylitis. Both conserved end residues are part of each CDR3. The order of the fields is J gene, clone size, V gene, D gene, CDR3 DNA, CDR3 protein. The D gene is left open where the match is weak. Clone size appears in some rows only: once, few, many, or a class for an expanded clone.

j_gene: TRBJ2-1
abundance: large
v_gene: TRBV20-1
d_gene: NA
CDR3nt: TGCAGTGCTAGTCGGGACTCTTTTCATCCTGAGCAGTTCTTC
CDR3aa: CSASRDSFHPEQFF

j_gene: TRBJ2-1
abundance: few
v_gene: TRBV27
d_gene: NA
CDR3nt: TGTGCCAGCAGTCCGCGGGGAGACAGAGAGCAGTTCTTC
CDR3aa: CASSPRGDREQFF

j_gene: TRBJ2-5
abundance: few
v_gene: TRBV18
d_gene: TRBD2
CDR3nt: TGTGCCAGCTCATCCCGACGGGAGGAAGAGACCCAGTACTTC
CDR3aa: CASSSRREEETQYF

j_gene: TRBJ2-7
abundance: few
v_gene: TRBV2
d_gene: TRBD2
CDR3nt: TGTACCTTCAGCCCTGCCCGAATTACTAGCGGGAGGGGATACGAGCAGTACTTC
CDR3aa: CTFSPARITSGRGYEQYF

j_gene: TRBJ2-1
abundance: few
v_gene: TRBV18
d_gene: TRBD2
CDR3nt: TGTGCCAGCTCATACGGACTAGCGGGAGGGCCGAATACGTACAATGAGCAGTTCTTC
CDR3aa: CASSYGLAGGPNTYNEQFF

j_gene: TRBJ1-5
abundance: many
v_gene: TRBV28
d_gene: NA
CDR3nt: TGTGCCAGCAGATGGAGGAGGGATCAGCCCCAGCATTTT
CDR3aa: CASRWRRDQPQHF

j_gene: TRBJ2-6
abundance: NA
v_gene: TRBV29-1
d_gene: NA
CDR3nt: TGCAGCGTTGCAGAATCTGGGGCCAACGTCCTGACTTTC
CDR3aa: CSVAESGANVLTF

j_gene: TRBJ1-1
abundance: few
v_gene: TRBV29-1
d_gene: NA
CDR3nt: TGCAGCGTTGAAGAGGGGCGGTTGGGGACTGAAGCTTTCTTT
CDR3aa: CSVEEGRLGTEAFF

j_gene: TRBJ2-1
abundance: many
v_gene: TRBV20-1
d_gene: NA
CDR3nt: TGCAGTGCTTGGACAACCAGCTCCTACAATGAGCAGTTCTTC
CDR3aa: CSAWTTSSYNEQFF

j_gene: TRBJ1-1
abundance: few
v_gene: TRBV4-1
d_gene: NA
CDR3nt: TGCGCCAGCAGCCAAGATCCCCCCGACTCGAACACTGAAGCTCTCTTT
CDR3aa: CASSQDPPDSNTEALF